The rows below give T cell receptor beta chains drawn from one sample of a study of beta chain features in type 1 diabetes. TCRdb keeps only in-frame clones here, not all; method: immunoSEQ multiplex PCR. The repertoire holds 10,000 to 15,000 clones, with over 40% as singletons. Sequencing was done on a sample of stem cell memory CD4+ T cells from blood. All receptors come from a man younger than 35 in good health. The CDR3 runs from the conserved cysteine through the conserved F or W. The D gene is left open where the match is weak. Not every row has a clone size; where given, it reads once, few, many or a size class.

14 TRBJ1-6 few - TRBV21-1 CASSPWERSSPLHF TGTGCCAGCAGTCCTTGGGAGAGGAGTTCACCCCTCCACTTT
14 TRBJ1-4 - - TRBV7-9 CASTHRDRSEKLFF TGTGCCAGCACGCACAGGGATAGGAGTGAAAAACTGTTTTTT
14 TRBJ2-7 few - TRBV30 CAWGGASSSYEQYF TGTGCCTGGGGAGGCGCGAGCAGCTCCTACGAGCAGTACTTC
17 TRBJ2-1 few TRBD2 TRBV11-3 CASSQGQRGGIYNEQFF TGTGCCAGCAGCCAGGGGCAGCGGGGGGGCATCTACAATGAGCAGTTCTTC
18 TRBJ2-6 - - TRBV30 CAWSVRQGISSGANVLTF TGTGCCTGGAGTGTTCGACAAGGCATCAGCTCTGGGGCCAACGTCCTGACTTTC
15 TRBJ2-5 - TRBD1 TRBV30 CAWTYGQGAWETQYF TGTGCCTGGACTTACGGACAGGGGGCGTGGGAGACCCAGTACTTC
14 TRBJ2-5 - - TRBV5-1 CASSTRGGQETQYF TGCGCCAGCAGCACGAGGGGGGGGCAAGAGACCCAGTACTTC
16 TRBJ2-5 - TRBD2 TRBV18 CASSPQLAGGQETQYF TGTGCCAGCTCACCTCAACTAGCGGGGGGTCAAGAGACCCAGTACTTC
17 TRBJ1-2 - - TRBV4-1 CASSQVPDGPLTWGYTF TGCGCCAGCAGCCAAGTCCCGGACGGACCTCTGACCTGGGGCTACACTTTC
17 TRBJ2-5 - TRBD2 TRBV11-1 CASSVPTGLAGFETQYF TGCGCCAGCAGCGTACCAACGGGACTAGCGGGGTTCGAGACCCAGTACTTC
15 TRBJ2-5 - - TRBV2 CASSPGRGRQETQYF TGTGCCAGCAGTCCCGGCAGGGGACGGCAAGAGACCCAGTACTTC
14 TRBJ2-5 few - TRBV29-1 CSVLGQALGETQYF TGCAGCGTTTTGGGACAAGCCTTGGGGGAGACCCAGTACTTC
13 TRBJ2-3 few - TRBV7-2 CASSPNREDTQYF TGTGCCAGCAGCCCAAACAGGGAAGATACGCAGTATTTT
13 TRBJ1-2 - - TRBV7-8 CASSLSTGNGYTF TGTGCCAGCAGCTTAAGTACAGGGAATGGCTACACCTTC
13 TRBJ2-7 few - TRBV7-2 CASSPRTGSEQYF TGTGCCAGCAGCCCTAGGACGGGATCCGAGCAGTACTTC
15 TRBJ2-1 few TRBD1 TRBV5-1 CASTGTGDFYNEQFF TGCGCCAGCACCGGGACAGGGGATTTCTACAATGAGCAGTTCTTC
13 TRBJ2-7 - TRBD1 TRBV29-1 CSVAGTDYYEQYF TGCAGCGTTGCGGGGACAGATTATTACGAGCAGTACTTC
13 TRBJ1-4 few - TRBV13 CASSFGQNEKLFF TGTGCCAGCAGCTTCGGACAGAATGAAAAACTGTTTTTT
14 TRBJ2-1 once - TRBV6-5 CASSYYPGISEQFF TGTGCCAGCAGTTACTACCCCGGGATCAGTGAGCAGTTCTTC
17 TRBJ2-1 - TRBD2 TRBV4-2 CASSHGLAGGRYNEQFF TGTGCCAGCAGCCACGGACTAGCGGGGGGTCGTTACAATGAGCAGTTCTTC
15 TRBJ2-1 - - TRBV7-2 CASSLRDTLYNEQFF TGTGCCAGCAGCTTAAGGGACACCTTATACAATGAGCAGTTCTTC
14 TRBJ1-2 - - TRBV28 CASSLLADLYGYTF TGTGCCAGCAGTTTACTAGCGGATCTCTATGGCTACACCTTC
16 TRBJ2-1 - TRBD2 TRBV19 CASSTSSGGPYNEQFF TGTGCCAGTAGTACCTCCTCGGGGGGACCCTACAATGAGCAGTTCTTC
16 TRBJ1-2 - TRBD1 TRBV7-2 CASSLVTGGAAYGYTF TGTGCCAGCAGCTTAGTGACAGGGGGCGCGGCCTATGGCTACACCTTC
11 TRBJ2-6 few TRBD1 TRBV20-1 CSPEAGGVLTF TGCAGCCCAGAGGCAGGGGGCGTCCTGACTTTC
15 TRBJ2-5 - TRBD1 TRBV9 CASSVAGTGSETQYF TGTGCCAGCAGCGTGGCCGGGACAGGGAGCGAGACCCAGTACTTC
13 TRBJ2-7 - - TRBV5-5 CASSDLGGYEQYF TGTGCCAGCAGCGACCTTGGCGGGTACGAGCAGTACTTC
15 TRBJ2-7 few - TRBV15 CATSRDPFTGLEQYF TGTGCCACCAGCAGAGATCCCTTTACAGGGCTGGAGCAGTACTTC
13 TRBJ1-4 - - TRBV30 CAWTVRTNEKLFF TGTGCCTGGACGGTGAGGACTAATGAAAAACTGTTTTTT
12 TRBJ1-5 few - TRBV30 CAWSRIGQPQHF TGTGCCTGGAGCAGGATAGGTCAGCCCCAGCATTTT
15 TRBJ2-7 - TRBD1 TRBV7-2 CASSEAGTGVREQYF TGTGCCAGCAGCGAAGCCGGGACAGGAGTACGCGAGCAGTACTTC
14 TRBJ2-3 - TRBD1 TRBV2 CAKSGQGRADTQYF TGTGCCAAAAGTGGACAGGGGAGGGCAGATACGCAGTATTTT
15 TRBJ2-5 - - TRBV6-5 CASSHRDGYQETQYF TGTGCCAGCAGCCACCGTGACGGGTACCAAGAGACCCAGTACTTC
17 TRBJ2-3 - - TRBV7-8 CASSLVGFTDYSDTQYF TGTGCCAGCAGCTTAGTAGGGTTTACGGACTACTCAGATACGCAGTATTTT
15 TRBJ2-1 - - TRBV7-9 CASSLSVSSYNEQFF TGTGCCAGCAGCTTATCGGTGAGCTCCTACAATGAGCAGTTCTTC
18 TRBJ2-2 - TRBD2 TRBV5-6 CASSLLRSGGPVFGELFF TGTGCCAGCAGCCTCCTCCGTAGCGGGGGGCCCGTATTTGGGGAGCTGTTTTTT
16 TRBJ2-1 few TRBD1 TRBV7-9 CASSLAGTGGFNEQFF TGTGCCAGCAGCTTAGCCGGGACAGGGGGCTTCAATGAGCAGTTCTTC
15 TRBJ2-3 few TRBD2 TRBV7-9 CASSRAGGLSDTQYF TGTGCCAGCAGCCGAGCGGGGGGGCTTTCAGATACGCAGTATTTT
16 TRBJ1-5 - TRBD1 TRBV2 CASRGQPNYSNQPQHF TGTGCCAGCAGGGGACAGCCAAATTATAGCAATCAGCCCCAGCATTTT
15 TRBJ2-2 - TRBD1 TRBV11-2 CASSSRQGSTGELFF TGTGCCAGCAGCTCCAGACAGGGGTCCACCGGGGAGCTGTTTTTT
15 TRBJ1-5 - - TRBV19 CASSPRGNSNQPQHF TGTGCCAGTAGTCCCCGGGGGAATAGCAATCAGCCCCAGCATTTT
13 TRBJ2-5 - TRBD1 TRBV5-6 CASSSGTGETQYF TGTGCCAGCAGCTCCGGGACAGGGGAGACCCAGTACTTC
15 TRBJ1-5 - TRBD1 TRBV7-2 CASSSNRGRNQPQHF TGTGCCAGCAGCTCCAACAGGGGTCGGAATCAGCCCCAGCATTTT
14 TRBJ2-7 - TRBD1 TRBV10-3 CAISEGTGFYEQYF TGTGCCATCAGTGAAGGGACAGGATTCTACGAGCAGTACTTC
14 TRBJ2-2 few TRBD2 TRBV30 CAWVGGGSTGELFF TGTGCCTGGGTCGGGGGGGGTTCCACCGGGGAGCTGTTTTTT
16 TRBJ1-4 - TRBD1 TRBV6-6 CATIPGQGATNEKLFF TGTGCCACCATACCGGGACAGGGGGCAACTAATGAAAAACTGTTTTTT
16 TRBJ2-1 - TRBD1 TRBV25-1 CASGFQGQGADNEQFF TGTGCCAGCGGATTCCAGGGACAGGGGGCTGACAATGAGCAGTTCTTC